Listed below are T cell receptor beta chains from one sample, sequenced in a study of T cells in Graves' hyperthyroidism and ophthalmopathy. MiXCR, run by TCRdb on the multiplex PCR reads, gives a single entry per CDR3 protein. The sample yields hundreds of thousands of distinct CDR3 sequences, approximately 15% seen once. Sequenced: blood. These receptor sequences come from a woman aged 25 to 39 with Graves' hyperthyroidism that later progressed to Graves' ophthalmopathy. The CDR3 runs from the conserved cysteine through the conserved F or W. Each record gives: CDR3 protein, CDR3 DNA, clone size, V gene, J gene, D gene, CDR3 length. The D gene is left open where the match is weak. The listing skips clone size in some rows; elsewhere it reads once, few, many or a size class.

CDR3 protein: CASSDPARGLSYEQYF
CDR3 DNA: TGTGCCAGCAGCGACCCGGCCAGGGGCCTCTCCTACGAGCAGTACTTC
clone size: NA
V gene: TRBV11-3
J gene: TRBJ2-7
D gene: NA
CDR3 length: 16

CDR3 protein: CASSLSSQGAGQPQHF
CDR3 DNA: TGTGCCAGCAGCTTATCGTCACAGGGGGCAGGACAGCCCCAGCATTTT
clone size: few
V gene: TRBV7-9
J gene: TRBJ1-5
D gene: TRBD1
CDR3 length: 16

CDR3 protein: CASSIPRWQDTQYF
CDR3 DNA: TGTGCCAGTAGTATCCCGAGGTGGCAAGATACGCAGTATTTT
clone size: NA
V gene: TRBV19
J gene: TRBJ2-3
D gene: NA
CDR3 length: 14

CDR3 protein: CASTPDRENIQYF
CDR3 DNA: TGTGCCAGCACCCCGGACAGGGAAAACATTCAGTACTTC
clone size: many
V gene: TRBV28
J gene: TRBJ2-4
D gene: TRBD1
CDR3 length: 13

CDR3 protein: CASSLATETEAFF
CDR3 DNA: TGTGCCAGCAGCTTAGCGACGGAGACTGAAGCTTTCTTT
clone size: NA
V gene: TRBV7-9
J gene: TRBJ1-1
D gene: NA
CDR3 length: 13

CDR3 protein: CASSEPLAGNNEQFF
CDR3 DNA: TGTGCCAGCAGTGAACCACTAGCGGGCAACAATGAGCAGTTCTTC
clone size: many
V gene: TRBV2
J gene: TRBJ2-1
D gene: TRBD2
CDR3 length: 15

CDR3 protein: CAIREGNSPLHF
CDR3 DNA: TGTGCCATCCGAGAGGGCAATTCACCCCTCCACTTT
clone size: many
V gene: TRBV10-3
J gene: TRBJ1-6
D gene: NA
CDR3 length: 12

CDR3 protein: CASRPGRASYEQYF
CDR3 DNA: TGTGCCAGCAGACCGGGACGGGCCTCCTACGAGCAGTACTTC
clone size: many
V gene: TRBV6-1
J gene: TRBJ2-7
D gene: NA
CDR3 length: 14

CDR3 protein: CASSLTRTPHGDTEAFF
CDR3 DNA: TGTGCCAGCAGCTTAACGCGGACGCCCCACGGGGACACTGAAGCTTTCTTT
clone size: many
V gene: TRBV7-2
J gene: TRBJ1-1
D gene: NA
CDR3 length: 17

CDR3 protein: CAWTRSAVRGTDTQYF
CDR3 DNA: TGTGCCTGGACCCGTAGCGCCGTGAGAGGCACAGATACGCAGTATTTT
clone size: NA
V gene: TRBV30
J gene: TRBJ2-3
D gene: NA
CDR3 length: 16

CDR3 protein: CASSPWLAGEVTGELFF
CDR3 DNA: TGTGCCAGCAGCCCCTGGTTGGCGGGAGAAGTCACCGGGGAGCTGTTTTTT
clone size: many
V gene: TRBV7-8
J gene: TRBJ2-2
D gene: TRBD2
CDR3 length: 17

CDR3 protein: CATSGQGLYEQYF
CDR3 DNA: TGTGCCACCTCGGGACAGGGGTTGTACGAGCAGTACTTC
clone size: many
V gene: TRBV10-3
J gene: TRBJ2-7
D gene: TRBD1
CDR3 length: 13

CDR3 protein: CASRIANYGYTF
CDR3 DNA: TGTGCCAGTAGGATTGCTAACTATGGCTACACCTTC
clone size: many
V gene: TRBV19
J gene: TRBJ1-2
D gene: NA
CDR3 length: 12

CDR3 protein: CAISPDPTRGEAFF
CDR3 DNA: TGTGCCATCAGCCCGGATCCCACTAGGGGTGAAGCTTTCTTT
clone size: many
V gene: TRBV10-3
J gene: TRBJ1-1
D gene: NA
CDR3 length: 14

CDR3 protein: CASSTRGENGYTF
CDR3 DNA: TGTGCCAGCAGCACTAGGGGGGAGAATGGCTACACCTTC
clone size: many
V gene: TRBV7-2
J gene: TRBJ1-2
D gene: NA
CDR3 length: 13

CDR3 protein: CASSLVLAGGGSNEQFF
CDR3 DNA: TGCGCCAGCAGCTTGGTGTTAGCGGGAGGAGGGAGTAATGAGCAGTTCTTC
clone size: many
V gene: TRBV5-1
J gene: TRBJ2-1
D gene: TRBD2
CDR3 length: 17

CDR3 protein: CASSIYISSGEKLFF
CDR3 DNA: TGTGCCAGTAGTATCTATATATCTAGTGGGGAAAAACTGTTTTTT
clone size: NA
V gene: TRBV19
J gene: TRBJ1-4
D gene: NA
CDR3 length: 15

CDR3 protein: CASSQGGAYTGELFF
CDR3 DNA: TGTGCCAGCAGCCAGGGGGGCGCCTACACCGGGGAGCTGTTTTTT
clone size: NA
V gene: TRBV7-8
J gene: TRBJ2-2
D gene: NA
CDR3 length: 15

CDR3 protein: CAISDRGIYNEQFF
CDR3 DNA: TGTGCCATCAGTGACAGGGGAATCTACAATGAGCAGTTCTTC
clone size: NA
V gene: TRBV10-3
J gene: TRBJ2-1
D gene: NA
CDR3 length: 14

CDR3 protein: CASGLRDSPDNEQFF
CDR3 DNA: TGTGCCAGCGGCCTCCGGGACTCACCCGACAATGAGCAGTTCTTC
clone size: many
V gene: TRBV27
J gene: TRBJ2-1
D gene: NA
CDR3 length: 15

CDR3 protein: CASSYSRQGSSYNSPLHF
CDR3 DNA: TGTGCCAGCAGTTACTCGAGGCAGGGGAGCTCCTATAATTCACCCCTCCACTTT
clone size: NA
V gene: TRBV6-5
J gene: TRBJ1-6
D gene: NA
CDR3 length: 18

CDR3 protein: CASGRDRASDGYTF
CDR3 DNA: TGTGCCAGCGGCCGGGACAGGGCGAGTGATGGCTACACCTTC
clone size: many
V gene: TRBV2
J gene: TRBJ1-2
D gene: TRBD1
CDR3 length: 14

CDR3 protein: CASSVGDSPLHF
CDR3 DNA: TGTGCCAGCAGCGTAGGGGATTCACCCCTCCACTTT
clone size: many
V gene: TRBV9
J gene: TRBJ1-6
D gene: NA
CDR3 length: 12

CDR3 protein: CSATDTTLAKNIQYF
CDR3 DNA: TGCAGTGCTACCGATACTACCTTAGCCAAAAACATTCAGTACTTC
clone size: few
V gene: TRBV20-1
J gene: TRBJ2-4
D gene: NA
CDR3 length: 15

CDR3 protein: CASSHRDRENEQYF
CDR3 DNA: TGTGCCAGCAGCCACCGGGACAGGGAGAACGAGCAGTACTTC
clone size: NA
V gene: TRBV7-3
J gene: TRBJ2-7
D gene: TRBD1
CDR3 length: 14

CDR3 protein: CASSQGVSNTIYF
CDR3 DNA: TGTGCCAGCAGCCAAGGGGTTTCAAACACCATATATTTT
clone size: many
V gene: TRBV11-2
J gene: TRBJ1-3
D gene: NA
CDR3 length: 13

CDR3 protein: CATPGGNIEAFF
CDR3 DNA: TGTGCCACCCCAGGGGGGAACATTGAAGCTTTCTTT
clone size: few
V gene: TRBV2
J gene: TRBJ1-1
D gene: TRBD1
CDR3 length: 12

CDR3 protein: CATSRGSGKGEQYF
CDR3 DNA: TGTGCCACCAGCAGAGGTTCAGGGAAAGGCGAGCAGTACTTC
clone size: NA
V gene: TRBV15
J gene: TRBJ2-7
D gene: NA
CDR3 length: 14

CDR3 protein: CAGSGSVHEQYF
CDR3 DNA: TGTGCCGGCAGCGGGTCAGTCCACGAGCAGTACTTC
clone size: many
V gene: TRBV2
J gene: TRBJ2-7
D gene: NA
CDR3 length: 12

CDR3 protein: CASSPTTVSNSPLHF
CDR3 DNA: TGTGCCAGCTCACCCACGACAGTTTCTAATTCACCCCTCCACTTT
clone size: many
V gene: TRBV18
J gene: TRBJ1-6
D gene: NA
CDR3 length: 15

CDR3 protein: CASGGQGYEQYF
CDR3 DNA: TGTGCCAGCGGTGGACAGGGTTATGAGCAGTACTTC
clone size: NA
V gene: TRBV6-2/TRBV6-3
J gene: TRBJ2-7
D gene: TRBD1
CDR3 length: 12

CDR3 protein: CASTPGGSPYEQYF
CDR3 DNA: TGTGCCAGCACCCCGGGCGGGAGCCCCTACGAGCAGTACTTC
clone size: NA
V gene: TRBV12-3/TRBV12-4
J gene: TRBJ2-7
D gene: TRBD2
CDR3 length: 14

CDR3 protein: CASSVRGYSGGSYNEQFF
CDR3 DNA: TGCGCCAGCAGCGTGAGAGGATATTCAGGGGGCTCCTACAATGAGCAGTTCTTC
clone size: NA
V gene: TRBV5-1
J gene: TRBJ2-1
D gene: TRBD1
CDR3 length: 18

CDR3 protein: CASSLSSGAESPLHF
CDR3 DNA: TGTGCCAGCAGTTTATCGTCCGGTGCTGAATCACCCCTCCACTTT
clone size: many
V gene: TRBV28
J gene: TRBJ1-6
D gene: NA
CDR3 length: 15

CDR3 protein: CSVRLAGISYEQYF
CDR3 DNA: TGCAGCGTTAGACTAGCGGGAATCTCCTACGAGCAGTACTTC
clone size: many
V gene: TRBV29-1
J gene: TRBJ2-7
D gene: TRBD2
CDR3 length: 14

CDR3 protein: CAWSSRSYEQYF
CDR3 DNA: TGTGCCTGGAGTTCACGCTCCTACGAGCAGTACTTC
clone size: NA
V gene: TRBV30
J gene: TRBJ2-7
D gene: NA
CDR3 length: 12

CDR3 protein: CASSLTGVETQYF
CDR3 DNA: TGTGCCAGCAGCTTAACGGGAGTAGAGACCCAGTACTTC
clone size: many
V gene: TRBV7-3
J gene: TRBJ2-5
D gene: NA
CDR3 length: 13

CDR3 protein: CASSQIGPDNHEQYF
CDR3 DNA: TGTGCCAGCAGCCAAATCGGGCCGGATAACCACGAGCAGTACTTC
clone size: few
V gene: TRBV16
J gene: TRBJ2-7
D gene: NA
CDR3 length: 15

CDR3 protein: CASSIGRPIEGDTQYF
CDR3 DNA: TGTGCCAGTAGTATAGGCAGGCCGATCGAAGGAGATACGCAGTATTTT
clone size: NA
V gene: TRBV19
J gene: TRBJ2-3
D gene: NA
CDR3 length: 16

CDR3 protein: CASSVRDTRTDTQYF
CDR3 DNA: TGTGCCAGCAGCGTCCGGGACACCCGCACAGATACGCAGTATTTT
clone size: many
V gene: TRBV9
J gene: TRBJ2-3
D gene: NA
CDR3 length: 15

CDR3 protein: CASSFATPYQETQYF
CDR3 DNA: TGTGCCAGCAGCTTCGCGACCCCGTACCAAGAGACCCAGTACTTC
clone size: many
V gene: TRBV5-6
J gene: TRBJ2-5
D gene: NA
CDR3 length: 15

CDR3 protein: CSASPSGHLYEQYF
CDR3 DNA: TGCAGTGCTAGTCCTAGCGGACACTTATACGAGCAGTACTTC
clone size: many
V gene: TRBV20-1
J gene: TRBJ2-7
D gene: TRBD2
CDR3 length: 14

CDR3 protein: CSARGTEYNSPLHF
CDR3 DNA: TGCAGTGCTAGGGGGACAGAGTATAATTCACCCCTCCACTTT
clone size: few
V gene: TRBV20-1
J gene: TRBJ1-6
D gene: TRBD1
CDR3 length: 14

CDR3 protein: CASRPGGRVEQYF
CDR3 DNA: TGTGCCAGCAGACCCGGCGGGAGGGTAGAGCAGTACTTC
clone size: many
V gene: TRBV7-2
J gene: TRBJ2-7
D gene: TRBD2
CDR3 length: 13

CDR3 protein: CSVSGQGVYGYTF
CDR3 DNA: TGCAGCGTCTCGGGACAGGGAGTGTATGGCTACACCTTC
clone size: NA
V gene: TRBV29-1
J gene: TRBJ1-2
D gene: TRBD1
CDR3 length: 13

CDR3 protein: CASSQRTPSAMSDRGYTF
CDR3 DNA: TGTGCCAGCAGCCAAAGAACGCCATCAGCTATGTCCGATCGAGGCTACACCTTC
clone size: many
V gene: TRBV3-1
J gene: TRBJ1-2
D gene: NA
CDR3 length: 18

CDR3 protein: CASSAGLAGSTQYF
CDR3 DNA: TGTGCCAGCAGCGCCGGACTAGCGGGAAGCACGCAGTATTTT
clone size: few
V gene: TRBV9
J gene: TRBJ2-3
D gene: TRBD2
CDR3 length: 14

CDR3 protein: CATSGDRPLNEKLFF
CDR3 DNA: TGTGCCACCAGCGGAGACAGGCCTCTTAATGAAAAACTGTTTTTT
clone size: many
V gene: TRBV15
J gene: TRBJ1-4
D gene: NA
CDR3 length: 15

CDR3 protein: CASSLEATSGANVLTF
CDR3 DNA: TGTGCCAGCAGCTTAGAAGCGACCTCTGGGGCCAACGTCCTGACTTTC
clone size: many
V gene: TRBV7-2
J gene: TRBJ2-6
D gene: NA
CDR3 length: 16

CDR3 protein: CSARRRTGGGNQPQHF
CDR3 DNA: TGCAGTGCTAGACGCCGGACAGGGGGAGGCAATCAGCCCCAGCATTTT
clone size: many
V gene: TRBV20-1
J gene: TRBJ1-5
D gene: TRBD1
CDR3 length: 16

CDR3 protein: CASSPLPGNYGYTF
CDR3 DNA: TGTGCCAGCAGCCCACTCCCCGGAAACTATGGCTACACCTTC
clone size: few
V gene: TRBV28
J gene: TRBJ1-2
D gene: NA
CDR3 length: 14